Shown below are 22 T cell receptor beta chains from a single sample sequenced in a study of T-cell reconstitution after alpha-beta-depleted transplantation in children. Unique molecular identifiers were incorporated during preparation of the TCRbeta library. Each CDR3 protein gets one entry after TCRdb re-called the PCR reads with MiXCR. The sample has more than 200,000 distinct CDR3 sequences, under 30% seen once. Sequencing used PBMCs, obtained before TCRalphabeta/CD19-depleted stem cell transplant. These TCRs come from a girl aged 2-9 years with Fanconi anemia, due to receive a stem cell transplant.

Only a few counts were recorded for this clonotype. The chain combines TRBV7-3 with TRBJ2-4; 9 positions agree with TRBD2. The germline CDR1 and CDR2 sequences are SGHTA and FQGTGA. The ends lost 2 bases at V and 6 bases at J; junction bases unmatched: 5. The CDR3 extends over 15 amino acids. The DNA of the CDR3 is TGTGCCAGCAGCTTACGCGGGGGGGTATCAAACATTCAGTACTTC. As protein: CASSLRGGVSNIQYF.

In its sample, this clonotype was seen many times. The CDR3 is CASSLAGPNLGEAFF. The CDR3 nucleotides are TGTGCCAGCAGCTTAGCTGGTCCTAATTTAGGAGAAGCTTTCTTT. The chain couples TRBV7-9 to TRBJ1-1, with no clear D. V was cut by 0 bases and J by 8 bases, with 16 bases left in between. This CDR3 is 15 amino acids long. Germline CDR1 is SEHNR and CDR2 is FQNEAQ (reference sequence).

This clonotype was seen a few times. The chain carries TRBV5-1 and TRBJ2-7, with TRBD2 matching 8 bases. CDR3 length: 16 residues. Germline V gives CDR1 SGHRS, CDR2 YFSETQ. V gave up 5 bases and J gave up 2 bases; unmatched junction bases: 12. The CDR3 DNA reads as TGCGCCAGCAGGAGGGAATCGGGACTAGAAGCCTACGAGCAGTACTTC. This sequence encodes CASRRESGLEAYEQYF.

The chain combines TRBV2 with TRBJ2-7; D gene ambiguous. The V end was cut by 6 bases, the J end by 2 bases, with 11 bases between. Germline V CDR1 and CDR2: SNHLY, FYNNEI. This CDR3 is built from 13 residues. This chain's CDR3 is CASRGSGTYEQYF. As DNA, the CDR3 is TGTGCCAGCAGGGGGTCAGGAACCTACGAGCAGTACTTC.

A single count supports this clonotype. This chain joins TRBV29-1 and TRBJ2-6, with 7 bases matching TRBD2. Germline loops: CDR1 SQVTM, CDR2 ANQGSEA. V lost 4 bases to trimming and J lost 0 bases; unmatched junction nucleotides: 3. CDR3 size: 15 residues. CDR3 sequence reads: CSVARGDSGANVLTF. Written as DNA, the CDR3 is TGCAGCGTTGCCCGGGGGGACTCTGGGGCCAACGTCCTGACTTTC. The complete variable domain, with remaining parts taken from reference TRBV29-1 and TRBJ2-6, reads SAVISQKPSRDICQRGTSLTIQCQVDSQVTMMFWYRQQPGQSLTLIATANQGSEATYESGFVIDKFPISRPNLTFSTLTVSNMSPEDSSIYLCSVARGDSGANVLTFGAGSRLTVL.

This clonotype was recorded at least ten times. This chain uses TRBV7-6 with TRBJ2-1; 7 nucleotides align to TRBD1. The CDR3 runs to 16 residues. Per the germline V gene, CDR1 is SGHVS and CDR2 is FNYEAQ. Trimming at V came to 2 bases and at J to 7 bases, leaving 11 bases not matched to a gene. The CDR3 sequence: CASSLPTGASWNEQFF. CDR3 coding DNA: TGTGCCAGCAGCTTACCTACAGGGGCCTCTTGGAATGAGCAGTTCTTC.

This clonotype was observed a few times. This rearrangement joins TRBV29-1 to TRBJ2-1; D remains unclear. The length of the CDR3 is 14 residues. The V gene lost 7 bases and the J gene lost 0 bases, with 13 bases spanning the gap. Germline CDR1 is SQVTM and CDR2 is ANQGSEA. As DNA, the CDR3 is TGCAGCGCCGACGGGCTATACTCCTACAATGAGCAGTTCTTC. Translated, it gives CSADGLYSYNEQFF.

Ten or more counts support this clonotype. The rearrangement links TRBV29-1 to TRBJ2-7; a possible D gene is TRBD1 (7 bases). Trimming left V 4 bases short and J 3 bases short, with 16 bases between. Germline loops: CDR1 SQVTM, CDR2 ANQGSEA. The CDR3 contains 14 residues. CDR3 in amino acids: CSVVLRQGGYEQYF. CDR3 in DNA: TGCAGCGTTGTCTTAAGACAGGGAGGCTACGAGCAGTACTTC.

This clonotype was recorded at least ten times. The V call is TRBV29-1, the J call TRBJ1-3; D might be TRBD1 (5 bases). There are 14 residues in the CDR3. V lost 3 bases and J 4 bases, leaving 13 bases between the germline ends. Germline V gene lookup returns CDR1 SQVTM and CDR2 ANQGSEA. CDR3 in amino acids: CSVDLVGDGNTIYF. The CDR3 nucleotides are TGCAGCGTTGACCTGGTAGGGGACGGAAACACCATATATTTT.

This clonotype has just a few counts. V usage is TRBV20-1 and J usage is TRBJ2-1; no clear D gene. V lost 3 bases and J 0 bases, leaving 12 bases between the germline ends. The CDR3 is 15 amino acids. CDR1 DFQATT and CDR2 SNEGSKA come from the germline V gene (reference sequence). The CDR3 DNA follows: TGCAGTGCTAGCGGGCGCGAAAGCTCCTACAATGAGCAGTTCTTC. This gives the protein CSASGRESSYNEQFF.

This clonotype was observed many times. The chain carries TRBV6-6 and TRBJ2-5, with 11 positions matching TRBD1. The CDR3 has 19 amino acids. Germline V CDR1 and CDR2: MNHNY, SVGAGI (reference sequence). Trimming cost V 3 bases and J 0 bases; bases outside gene matches: 12. The CDR3 DNA sequence: TGTGCCAGCAGTTATCGGACAGGGGGCGGGAAGACGTACCAAGAGACCCAGTACTTC. Translated: CASSYRTGGGKTYQETQYF.

This clonotype was counted only a few times. This chain links TRBV13 with TRBJ2-5, with D perhaps matching TRBD1 (6 bases). The CDR3 is made up of 12 amino acids. CDR1 and CDR2 (germline): PRHDT, FYEKMQ (reference sequence). Trimming removed 5 bases from V and 5 bases from J, with 9 bases in between. CDR3 DNA: TGTGCCAGCAGCGGAAGGGGGGAGACCCAGTACTTC. Translated, it gives CASSGRGETQYF.

The CDR3 bases are TGTGCCAGCAGCTTAGTTAGGCTAGCGGGCCAAGAGACCCAGTACTTC. This gives the protein CASSLVRLAGQETQYF. This chain connects TRBV7-2 to TRBJ2-5; 8 positions match TRBD2. The germline V gene encodes CDR1 SGHTA and CDR2 FQGNSA. The CDR3 runs to 16 residues. The ends lost 1 base at V and 1 base at J; junction bases unmatched: 5.

This clonotype was recorded at least ten times. In DNA form, the CDR3 reads TGCAGCGTCAAAGGTGTGGGCAGGGTGGGACCGGAGCAGTTCTTC. Residues: CSVKGVGRVGPEQFF. The V call is TRBV29-1, the J call TRBJ2-1, with D perhaps TRBD1 or TRBD2 (5 bases each). Germline loops: CDR1 SQVTM, CDR2 ANQGSEA. V was cut by 6 bases and J by 10 bases, with 25 bases left in between. The CDR3 contains 15 residues.

This clonotype has a handful of counts. This chain uses TRBV28 with TRBJ2-7, with D possibly being TRBD2 (6 bases). The V gene's germline CDR1 is MDHEN and CDR2 SYDVKM. The CDR3 totals 17 residues. Trimming shortened V by 3 bases and J by 0 bases, and 18 bases separated the two germline ends. The CDR3 is CASSFKIRELGSYEQYF. The CDR3 DNA reads TGTGCCAGCAGTTTTAAGATACGGGAGTTAGGCTCCTACGAGCAGTACTTC.

This clonotype was seen repeatedly, ten times or more. The J gene is TRBJ1-2, the V gene TRBV9, with TRBD1 identical over 8 bases. The CDR3 loop spans 13 amino acids. The germline V gene has CDR1 SGDLS and CDR2 YYNGEE. Germline trimming cut 4 bases from V and 3 bases from J; bases unmatched to any gene: 2. CDR3 DNA: TGTGCCAGCAGCCGGGGACAGGACTATGGCTACACCTTC. This codes for CASSRGQDYGYTF.

J is TRBJ2-1 and V is TRBV27; possibly TRBD2 for D (5 bases). The V gene's germline CDR1 is MNHEY and CDR2 SMNVEV (reference sequence). This CDR3 has 14 amino acids. V lost 10 bases, J lost 7 bases, and 20 bases lay in between. The CDR3 reads CAIKAVRAANEQFF. The CDR3 DNA reads as TGTGCCATAAAAGCGGTGCGGGCAGCGAATGAGCAGTTCTTC.

Many counts were recorded for this clonotype. V is TRBV20-1 and J is TRBJ1-4; D call uncertain. The germline V gene has CDR1 DFQATT and CDR2 SNEGSKA (reference sequence). The V and J ends lost 5 bases and 7 bases respectively, with 14 bases between them. CDR3 size: 13 residues. CDR3: CSAFQRAREKLFF. DNA for the CDR3: TGCAGTGCTTTCCAGAGGGCACGTGAAAAACTGTTTTTT.

This clonotype was seen at least ten times. The chain recombines TRBV29-1 with TRBJ1-1, with 7 bases that match TRBD1. J gave up 1 base and V 3 bases, and 8 bases lay outside the gene matches. Germline loops: CDR1 SQVTM, CDR2 ANQGSEA. This CDR3 is 15 amino acids long. CDR3 sequence reads: CSVEATGWENTEAFF. DNA for the CDR3: TGCAGCGTTGAGGCGACAGGGTGGGAGAACACTGAAGCTTTCTTT. The full variable domain, in which reference TRBV29-1 and TRBJ1-1 provide the parts outside the CDR3, is SAVISQKPSRDICQRGTSLTIQCQVDSQVTMMFWYRQQPGQSLTLIATANQGSEATYESGFVIDKFPISRPNLTFSTLTVSNMSPEDSSIYLCSVEATGWENTEAFFGQGTRLTVV.

There are a few counts of this clonotype. The chain links TRBV18 to TRBJ2-3; possible D gene TRBD1, 6 bases. The CDR3 totals 13 residues. Trimming stripped 3 bases from V and 4 bases from J, with 8 bases between. Looked up from germline, CDR1 is KGHSH and CDR2 is LQKENI. CDR3 protein: CASSPTGPDTQYF. DNA of the CDR3: TGTGCCAGCTCACCGACAGGCCCAGATACGCAGTATTTT.

This clonotype came up many times. J is TRBJ2-6 and V is TRBV7-2; D unclear. Germline assignment: CDR1 SGHTA and CDR2 FQGNSA. Deletions cut 11 bases from V and 2 bases from J, with 13 bases between. CDR3 length: 14 residues. The CDR3 region has the DNA TGTGCCCGCCCCCTAGAGGCTGGGGCCAACGTCCTGACTTTC. This translates into CARPLEAGANVLTF.

The V and J genes are TRBV29-1 and TRBJ1-1, with 9 bases lining up with TRBD1. CDR3 size: 13 residues. Per germline, CDR1 SQVTM and CDR2 ANQGSEA. Losses at the gene ends were 6 bases for V and 0 bases for J; bases not matched to a gene: 2. The CDR3 loop is CSVGTGLNTEAFF. The CDR3 nucleotides are TGCAGCGTCGGGACAGGGTTGAACACTGAAGCTTTCTTT.